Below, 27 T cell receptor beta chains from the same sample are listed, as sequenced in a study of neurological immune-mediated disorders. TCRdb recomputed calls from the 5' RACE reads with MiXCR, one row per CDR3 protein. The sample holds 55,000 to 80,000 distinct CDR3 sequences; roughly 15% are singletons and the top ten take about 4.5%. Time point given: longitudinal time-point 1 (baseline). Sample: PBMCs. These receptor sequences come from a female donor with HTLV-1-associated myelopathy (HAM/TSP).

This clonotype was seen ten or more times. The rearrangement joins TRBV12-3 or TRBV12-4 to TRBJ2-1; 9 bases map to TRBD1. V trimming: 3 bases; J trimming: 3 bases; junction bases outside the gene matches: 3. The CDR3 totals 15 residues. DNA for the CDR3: TGTGCCAGCAGTTTCCGACAGGGGGTCTACAATGAGCAGTTCTTC. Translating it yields CASSFRQGVYNEQFF.

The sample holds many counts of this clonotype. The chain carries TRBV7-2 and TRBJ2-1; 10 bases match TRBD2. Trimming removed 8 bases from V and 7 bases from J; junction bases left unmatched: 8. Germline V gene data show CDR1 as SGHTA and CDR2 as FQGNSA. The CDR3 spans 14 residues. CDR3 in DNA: TGTGCCAGCGAAAAGCGGGGGGGCAGAAATGAGCAGTTCTTC. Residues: CASEKRGGRNEQFF.

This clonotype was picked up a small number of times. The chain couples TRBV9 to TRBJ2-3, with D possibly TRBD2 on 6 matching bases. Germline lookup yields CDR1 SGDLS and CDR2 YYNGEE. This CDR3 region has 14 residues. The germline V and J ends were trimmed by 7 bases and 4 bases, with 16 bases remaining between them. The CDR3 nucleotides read TGTGCCAGCGCAACGGGGGTTGGCGCAGATACGCAGTATTTT. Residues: CASATGVGADTQYF.

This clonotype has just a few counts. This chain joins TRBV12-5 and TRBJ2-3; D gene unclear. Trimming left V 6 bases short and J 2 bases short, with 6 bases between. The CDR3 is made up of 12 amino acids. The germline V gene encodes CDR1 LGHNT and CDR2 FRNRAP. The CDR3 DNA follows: TGTGCTAGTGGCCGCGACACAGATACGCAGTATTTT. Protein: CASGRDTDTQYF.

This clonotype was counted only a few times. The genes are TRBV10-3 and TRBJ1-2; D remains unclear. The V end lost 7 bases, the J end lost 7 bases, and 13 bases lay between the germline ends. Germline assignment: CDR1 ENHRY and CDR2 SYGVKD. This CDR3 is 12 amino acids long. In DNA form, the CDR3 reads TGTGCCATCACCGCCCGGACGGGTGGCTACACCTTC. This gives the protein CAITARTGGYTF.

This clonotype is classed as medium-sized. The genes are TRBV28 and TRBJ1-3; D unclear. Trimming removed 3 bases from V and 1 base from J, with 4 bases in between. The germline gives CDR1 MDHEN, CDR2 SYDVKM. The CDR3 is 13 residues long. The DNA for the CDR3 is TGTGCCAGCAGTTTTGGATCTGGAAACACCATATATTTT. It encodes CASSFGSGNTIYF. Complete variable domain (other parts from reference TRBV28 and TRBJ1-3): DVKVTQSSRYLVKRTGEKVFLECVQDMDHENMFWYRQDPGLGLRLIYFSYDVKMKEKGDIPEGYSVSREKKERFSLILESASTNQTSMYLCASSFGSGNTIYFGEGSWLTVV.

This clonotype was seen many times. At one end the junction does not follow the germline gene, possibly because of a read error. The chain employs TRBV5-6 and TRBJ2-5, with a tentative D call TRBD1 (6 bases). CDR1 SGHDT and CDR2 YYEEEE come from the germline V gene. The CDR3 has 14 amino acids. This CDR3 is CASNLAGVGETQYF. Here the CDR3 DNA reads TGTGCCAGCAACTTGGCAGGGGTGGGCGAGACCCAGTACTTC.

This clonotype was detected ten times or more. The CDR3 nucleotides read TGTGCCAGCAGCTCCCAACAGGGGATGAAGGGCTACACCTTC. Protein sequence: CASSSQQGMKGYTF. J is TRBJ1-2 and V is TRBV7-9; 7 bases line up with TRBD1. The CDR3 has 14 amino acids. Germline values: CDR1 SEHNR, CDR2 FQNEAQ (reference sequence). V was clipped by 4 bases and J by 8 bases; unmatched bases: 10.

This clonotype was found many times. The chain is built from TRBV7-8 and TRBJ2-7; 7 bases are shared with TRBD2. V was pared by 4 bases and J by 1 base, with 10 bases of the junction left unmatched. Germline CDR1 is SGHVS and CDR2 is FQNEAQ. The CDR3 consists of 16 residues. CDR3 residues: CASSWVLGGTSYEQYF. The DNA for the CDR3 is TGTGCCAGCAGCTGGGTCTTGGGGGGGACGTCCTACGAGCAGTACTTC.

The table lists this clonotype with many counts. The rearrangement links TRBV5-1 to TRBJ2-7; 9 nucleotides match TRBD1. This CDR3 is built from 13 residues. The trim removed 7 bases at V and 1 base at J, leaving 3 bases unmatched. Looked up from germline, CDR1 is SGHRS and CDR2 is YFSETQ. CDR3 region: CASGGQGSYEQYF. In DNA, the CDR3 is TGCGCCAGCGGCGGACAGGGGTCCTACGAGCAGTACTTC.

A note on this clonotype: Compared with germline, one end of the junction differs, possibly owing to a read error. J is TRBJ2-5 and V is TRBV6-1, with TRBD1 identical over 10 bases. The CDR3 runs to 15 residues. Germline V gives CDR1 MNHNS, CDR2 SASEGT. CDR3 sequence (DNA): TGTGTCAGCAGTGGCCGGGACAGGGGCTGGGATACCCAGTACTTC. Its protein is CVSSGRDRGWDTQYF.

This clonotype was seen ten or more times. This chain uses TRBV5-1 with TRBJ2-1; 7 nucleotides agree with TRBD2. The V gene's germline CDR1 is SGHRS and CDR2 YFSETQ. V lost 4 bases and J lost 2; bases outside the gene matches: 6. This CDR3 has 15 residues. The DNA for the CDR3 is TGCGCCAGCAGCCAAACGGGACTAACCTACAATGAGCAGTTCTTC. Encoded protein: CASSQTGLTYNEQFF. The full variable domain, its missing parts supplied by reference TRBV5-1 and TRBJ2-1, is KAGVTQTPRYLIKTRGQQVTLSCSPISGHRSVSWYQQTPGQGLQFLFEYFSETQRNKGNFPGRFSGRQFSNSRSEMNVSTLELGDSALYLCASSQTGLTYNEQFFGPGTRLTVL.

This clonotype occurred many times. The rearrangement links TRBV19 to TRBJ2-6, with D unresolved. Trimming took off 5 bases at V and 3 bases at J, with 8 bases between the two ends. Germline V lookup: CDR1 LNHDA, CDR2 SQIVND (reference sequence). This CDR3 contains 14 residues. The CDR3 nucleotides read TGTGCCAGTAGTCGAAGGTATGGGGCCAACGTCCTGACTTTC. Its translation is CASSRRYGANVLTF.

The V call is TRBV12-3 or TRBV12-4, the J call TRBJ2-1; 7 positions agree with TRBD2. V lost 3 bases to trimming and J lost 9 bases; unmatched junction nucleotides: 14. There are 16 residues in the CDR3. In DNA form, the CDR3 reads TGTGCCAGCAGTTTCGGGTCGAGCGGGGTCCACATTGAGCAGTTCTTC. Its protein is CASSFGSSGVHIEQFF.

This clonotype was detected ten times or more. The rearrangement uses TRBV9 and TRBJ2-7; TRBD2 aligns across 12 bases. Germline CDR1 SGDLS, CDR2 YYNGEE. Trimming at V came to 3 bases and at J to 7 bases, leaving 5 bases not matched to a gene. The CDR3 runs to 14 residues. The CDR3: CASSALAGGREQYF. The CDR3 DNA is TGTGCCAGCAGCGCCCTAGCGGGGGGGCGGGAGCAGTACTTC.

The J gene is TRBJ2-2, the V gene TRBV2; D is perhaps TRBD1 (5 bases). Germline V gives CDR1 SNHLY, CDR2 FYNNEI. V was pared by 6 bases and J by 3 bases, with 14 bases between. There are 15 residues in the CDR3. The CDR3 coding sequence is TGTGCCAGCAGGGCCTATCTAGGGGACACCGGGGAGCTGTTTTTT. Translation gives CASRAYLGDTGELFF.

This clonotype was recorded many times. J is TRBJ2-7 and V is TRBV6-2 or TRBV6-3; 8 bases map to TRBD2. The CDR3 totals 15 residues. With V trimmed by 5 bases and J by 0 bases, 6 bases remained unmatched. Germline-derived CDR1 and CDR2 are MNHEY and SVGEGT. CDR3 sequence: CASSNTGTSSYEQYF. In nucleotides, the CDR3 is TGTGCCAGCAGTAATACCGGGACTAGCTCCTACGAGCAGTACTTC.

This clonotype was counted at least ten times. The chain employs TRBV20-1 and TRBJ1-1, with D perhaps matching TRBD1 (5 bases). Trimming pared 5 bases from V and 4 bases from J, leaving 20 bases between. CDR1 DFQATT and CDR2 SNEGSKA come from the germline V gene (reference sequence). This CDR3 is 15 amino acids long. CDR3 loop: CSAGRPTVLVTEAFF. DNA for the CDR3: TGCAGTGCTGGACGACCGACAGTTCTCGTCACTGAAGCTTTCTTT.

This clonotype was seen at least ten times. CDR3 nucleotides: TGCGCCAGCAGCTTGGAACTTTCCACAGATACGCAGTATTTT. This translates into CASSLELSTDTQYF. This rearrangement joins TRBV5-1 to TRBJ2-3; D is uncertain. The germline V gene has CDR1 SGHRS and CDR2 YFSETQ. V shed 0 bases and J shed 2 bases, with 7 bases lying between them. The CDR3 runs to 14 residues. The full variable domain, with the rest looked up from reference TRBV5-1 and TRBJ2-3, is KAGVTQTPRYLIKTRGQQVTLSCSPISGHRSVSWYQQTPGQGLQFLFEYFSETQRNKGNFPGRFSGRQFSNSRSEMNVSTLELGDSALYLCASSLELSTDTQYFGPGTRLTVL.

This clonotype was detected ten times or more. CDR3 sequence (DNA): TGCGCCAGCAGCTTGAGAGGGGACTCCTATAATTCACCCCTCCACTTT. Translating gives CASSLRGDSYNSPLHF. The gene calls are TRBV5-1 and TRBJ1-6; tentatively, D is TRBD1 (5 bases). The germline V gene encodes CDR1 SGHRS and CDR2 YFSETQ. The CDR3 runs to 16 residues. With 1 base removed from V and 0 bases from J, the gap between germline ends came to 8 bases.

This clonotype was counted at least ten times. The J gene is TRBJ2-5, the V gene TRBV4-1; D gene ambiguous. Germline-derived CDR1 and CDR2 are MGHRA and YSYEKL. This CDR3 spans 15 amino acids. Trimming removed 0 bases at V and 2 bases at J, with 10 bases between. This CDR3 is CASSQDRASQETQYF. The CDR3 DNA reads TGCGCCAGCAGCCAAGATAGGGCTAGTCAAGAGACCCAGTACTTC.

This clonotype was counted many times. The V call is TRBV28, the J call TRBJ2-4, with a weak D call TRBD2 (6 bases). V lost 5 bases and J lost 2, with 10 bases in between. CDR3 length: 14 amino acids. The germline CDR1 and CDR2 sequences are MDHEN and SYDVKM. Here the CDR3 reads CASSPGVPKNIQYF. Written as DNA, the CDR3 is TGTGCCAGCAGTCCGGGGGTACCCAAAAACATTCAGTACTTC.

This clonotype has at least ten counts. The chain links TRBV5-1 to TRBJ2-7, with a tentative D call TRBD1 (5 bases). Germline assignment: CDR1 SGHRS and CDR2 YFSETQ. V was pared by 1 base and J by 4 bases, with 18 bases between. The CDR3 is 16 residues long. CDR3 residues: CASSLLAQGSQYEQYF. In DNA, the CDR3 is TGCGCCAGCAGCTTGTTGGCCCAGGGATCCCAATACGAGCAGTACTTC.

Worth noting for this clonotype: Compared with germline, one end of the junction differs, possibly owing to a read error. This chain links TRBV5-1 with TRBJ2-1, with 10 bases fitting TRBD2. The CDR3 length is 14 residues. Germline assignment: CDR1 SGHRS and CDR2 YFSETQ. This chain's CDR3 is CASKRTSGYNDQFF. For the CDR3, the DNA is TGCGCCAGCAAAAGGACTAGCGGTTACAATGATCAGTTCTTC.

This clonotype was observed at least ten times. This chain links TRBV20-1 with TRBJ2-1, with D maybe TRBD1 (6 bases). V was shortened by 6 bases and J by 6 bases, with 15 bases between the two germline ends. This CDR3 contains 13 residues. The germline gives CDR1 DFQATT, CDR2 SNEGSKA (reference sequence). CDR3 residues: CSAYAAGVNEQFF. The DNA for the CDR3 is TGCAGTGCCTACGCGGCAGGGGTCAATGAGCAGTTCTTC.

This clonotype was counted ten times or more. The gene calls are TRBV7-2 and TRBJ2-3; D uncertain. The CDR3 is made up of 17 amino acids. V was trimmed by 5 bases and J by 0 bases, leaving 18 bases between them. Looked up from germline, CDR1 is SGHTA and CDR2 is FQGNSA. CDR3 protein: CASSHSIRRTSTDTQYF. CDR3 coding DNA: TGTGCCAGCAGCCATTCGATTCGTAGAACTAGCACAGATACGCAGTATTTT.

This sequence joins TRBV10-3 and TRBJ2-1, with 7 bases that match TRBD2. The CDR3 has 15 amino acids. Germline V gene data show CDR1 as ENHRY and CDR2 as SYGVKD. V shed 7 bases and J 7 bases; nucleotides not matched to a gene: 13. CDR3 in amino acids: CAITSDGGGGNEQFF. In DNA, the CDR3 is TGTGCCATCACCTCCGACGGCGGGGGTGGGAATGAGCAGTTCTTC.